The entry below gives a single T cell receptor beta chain sequence along with its context. Its antigen is not known. Of the isolated RNA, all was reverse transcribed, and so the sequenced material was expressed TCRB transcripts. Using immunoSEQ multiplex PCR, the repertoire was profiled, and TCRdb retains in-frame clones only, with some absent. The sample lists under 250,000 clones, 27% occurring once. This sample is part of a study of beta chain features in type 1 diabetes. Whole-study results and caveats: Using cDNA template may skew counts toward highly expressing activated cells.

Researchers reported sorting CD4+ naive, central memory, regulatory and stem cell-like memory cells via CD45RO/CCR7/CD25/CD127/CD95/CD27. Every sorted population was more than 95% pure. The trim removed 4 bases at V and 6 bases at J, leaving 5 bases unmatched. The CDR3 is 14 amino acids. Germline values: CDR1 WSHSY, CDR2 SAAADI. The TCR comes from a man aged 30 to 39 in good health. Sequenced input: central memory CD4+ T cells from blood. The chain has TRBV10-2 and TRBJ2-5, with 10 nucleotides matching TRBD1. CDR3 coding DNA: TGCGCCAGCAGTGGGGACAGGGGAGGACAGACCCAGTACTTC. Protein sequence: CASSGDRGGQTQYF.